The T cell receptor (beta chain) under discussion was sequenced for a study of PD-1 blockade in classical Hodgkin lymphoma. For this clone: The antigen is unknown.

Study-wide results and limits: Whereas CD4+ TCR diversity had risen significantly by C4D1, CD8+ TCR diversity had not.

There was relapse after autologous stem cell transplantation in every patient, and there was variation in brentuximab vedotin exposure. Reported best responses ranged across complete response, partial response or progressive disease. This CDR3 region has 18 residues. Trimming pared 1 base from V and 2 bases from J, leaving 21 bases between. Germline V gives CDR1 LNHDA, CDR2 SQIVND (reference sequence). Only in-frame clones appear in the TCRdb table, and some are missing; sequencing was by immunoSEQ multiplex PCR. The table has just over 60,000 clones, about nine tenths seen once. The chain uses TRBV19 and TRBJ2-7, with D unclear. The starting material was peripheral blood mononuclear cells (PBMCs), obtained at baseline. The sequence was obtained from a human donor with classical Hodgkin lymphoma. The CDR3 nucleotides are TGTGCCAGTAGTATAGGCAGCATCAAATTCGGGCAGACCTACGAGCAGTACTTC. This translates into CASSIGSIKFGQTYEQYF.